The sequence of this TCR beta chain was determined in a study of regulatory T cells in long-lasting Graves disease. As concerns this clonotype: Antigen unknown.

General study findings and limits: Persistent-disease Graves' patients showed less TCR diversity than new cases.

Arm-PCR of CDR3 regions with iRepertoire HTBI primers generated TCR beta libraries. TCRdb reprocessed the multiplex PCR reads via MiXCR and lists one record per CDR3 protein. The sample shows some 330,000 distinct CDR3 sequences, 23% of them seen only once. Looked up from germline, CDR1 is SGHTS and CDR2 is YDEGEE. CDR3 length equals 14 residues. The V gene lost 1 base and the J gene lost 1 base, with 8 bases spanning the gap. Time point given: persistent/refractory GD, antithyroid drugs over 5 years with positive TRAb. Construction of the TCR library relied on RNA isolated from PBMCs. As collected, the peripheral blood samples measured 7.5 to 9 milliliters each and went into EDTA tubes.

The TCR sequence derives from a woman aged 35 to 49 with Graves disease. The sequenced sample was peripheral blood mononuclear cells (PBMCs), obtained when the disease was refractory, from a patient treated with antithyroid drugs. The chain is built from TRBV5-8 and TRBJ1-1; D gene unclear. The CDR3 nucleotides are TGTGCCAGCAGCTTGATTGCGCGGAACACTGAAGCTTTCTTT. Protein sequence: CASSLIARNTEAFF.